These 27 T cell receptor beta chains share one sample of origin, sequenced in a study of T-cell memory formation after mild COVID-19. One entry per CDR3 protein, called by TCRdb with MiXCR from the 5' RACE reads. This table holds a few hundred thousand distinct CDR3 sequences, 15% to 20% found once. Sequencing used PBMCs or a T cell subset sorted from them (not recorded which). Receptors were obtained from a man between 18 and 29 years old who had mild COVID-19 (a few samples of this study predate the infection). Cell type and time point are not known.

The J gene is TRBJ2-7, the V gene TRBV19, with 9 bases identical to TRBD2. The germline CDR1 and CDR2 sequences are LNHDA and SQIVND (reference sequence). The trim removed 2 bases at V and 2 bases at J, leaving 4 bases unmatched. The CDR3 covers 15 residues. CDR3 sequence reads: CASSIFSGGPYEQYF. The DNA of the CDR3 is TGTGCCAGTAGTATATTCAGCGGGGGGCCCTACGAGCAGTACTTC.

The CDR3 DNA is TGTGCCAGCAGCTTAGTTAGACAGGGTGAAACGCACACTGAAGCTTTCTTT. Protein: CASSLVRQGETHTEAFF. The V and J genes are TRBV11-2 and TRBJ1-1, with 7 bases aligning to TRBD1. Germline CDR1 SGHAT, CDR2 FQNNGV. V was clipped by 1 base and J by 3 bases; unmatched bases: 11. There are 17 residues in the CDR3.

The chain has TRBV29-1 and TRBJ1-1; no reliable D call. This CDR3 has 12 residues. Trimming cost V 7 bases and J 5 bases, with 14 bases left between them. Germline loops: CDR1 SQVTM, CDR2 ANQGSEA. The CDR3 bases are TGCAGCGCCTGGAGGTATGGGACTGAAGCTTTCTTT. As protein: CSAWRYGTEAFF.

The chain uses TRBV20-1 and TRBJ2-7, with D possibly matching TRBD2 (5 bases). In germline, CDR1 is DFQATT, CDR2 SNEGSKA (reference sequence). CDR3 size: 14 residues. With 0 bases removed from V and 10 bases from J, the gap between germline ends came to 19 bases. The CDR3 reads CSARDWQAKDFQYF. The CDR3 bases are TGCAGTGCTAGAGATTGGCAGGCCAAGGACTTCCAGTACTTC.

This sequence joins TRBV5-5 and TRBJ1-5, with 11 bases that match TRBD1. The CDR3 contains 15 residues. V trimming: 4 bases; J trimming: 6 bases; junction bases outside the gene matches: 6. Per germline, CDR1 SGHKS and CDR2 YYEKEE (reference sequence). The CDR3 protein is CASSRGTGGGQPQHF. The CDR3 nucleotides are TGTGCCAGCAGCCGCGGGACAGGGGGAGGTCAGCCCCAGCATTTT.

This clonotype has just a few counts. V gene TRBV12-3 or TRBV12-4 combines with J gene TRBJ2-1; tentative D call: TRBD2 (6 bases). CDR3 length: 13 amino acids. Trimming removed 5 bases from V and 14 bases from J, with 19 bases in between. The chain's CDR3 is CASSGLALSGEFF. Here the CDR3 DNA reads TGTGCCAGCAGTGGCTTAGCGTTATCGGGGGAGTTCTTC.

The chain uses TRBV19 and TRBJ1-6; possibly TRBD1 for D (5 bases). Per the germline V gene, CDR1 is LNHDA and CDR2 is SQIVND (reference sequence). Trimming stripped 6 bases from V and 6 bases from J, with 15 bases between. The CDR3 totals 15 residues. DNA for the CDR3: TGTGCCAGTAGGCCTGAGAGGGGCCGTAATTCACCCCTCCACTTT. Protein product: CASRPERGRNSPLHF.

The chain couples TRBV27 to TRBJ1-4, with unresolved D. The germline V gene has CDR1 MNHEY and CDR2 SMNVEV (reference sequence). The CDR3 is 15 amino acids. Trimming stripped 6 bases from V and 3 bases from J, with 14 bases between. The CDR3 nucleotides are TGTGCCAGCAGCCCGATGGGATTACCTAATGAAAAACTGTTTTTT. It is translated as CASSPMGLPNEKLFF. Based on the CDR3 plus reference TRBV27 and TRBJ1-4, the full variable domain is EAQVTQNPRYLITVTGKKLTVTCSQNMNHEYMSWYRQDPGLGLRQIYYSMNVEVTDKGDVPEGYKVSRKEKRNFPLILESPSPNQTSLYFCASSPMGLPNEKLFFGSGTQLSVL.

This clonotype was counted many times. J is TRBJ2-1 and V is TRBV29-1; tentatively, D is TRBD2 (5 bases). This CDR3 comprises 14 residues. Trimming took 3 bases from V and 0 from J, leaving 9 bases between them. CDR1 and CDR2 from the germline V gene are SQVTM and ANQGSEA. The CDR3: CSVEGGSSYNEQFF. Written as DNA, the CDR3 is TGCAGCGTTGAGGGTGGGAGCTCCTACAATGAGCAGTTCTTC.

This clonotype was recorded a few times. The chain couples TRBV5-1 to TRBJ2-2; 7 bases align to TRBD2. The CDR3 extends over 15 amino acids. V lost 0 bases to trimming and J lost 3 bases; unmatched junction nucleotides: 2. Germline V gene lookup returns CDR1 SGHRS and CDR2 YFSETQ. The CDR3 protein is CASSLELADTGELFF. The DNA for the CDR3 is TGCGCCAGCAGCTTGGAGCTAGCGGACACCGGGGAGCTGTTTTTT.

J is TRBJ2-2 and V is TRBV20-1, with 10 bases that match TRBD1. V dropped 5 bases and J dropped 5; count of bases not matched to a gene: 11. This CDR3 is 16 amino acids long. Germline loops: CDR1 DFQATT, CDR2 SNEGSKA (reference sequence). The CDR3 loop is CSAPRGTGDRTGELFF. CDR3 DNA sequence: TGCAGTGCTCCTCGCGGGACAGGGGATCGTACCGGGGAGCTGTTTTTT.

This clonotype was observed a few times. The V call is TRBV20-1, the J call TRBJ2-1, with 15 nucleotides matching TRBD2. This CDR3 is built from 16 residues. Unmatched junction bases numbered 2, after V lost 3 bases and J lost 2 bases. Germline values: CDR1 DFQATT, CDR2 SNEGSKA (reference sequence). The CDR3 DNA is TGCAGTGCTAGGCGGACTAGCGGGGGGGCCTACAATGAGCAGTTCTTC. It encodes CSARRTSGGAYNEQFF.

The rearrangement joins TRBV12-3 or TRBV12-4 to TRBJ1-4; no clear D. CDR3 length equals 15 residues. The germline V and J ends were trimmed by 6 bases and 5 bases, with 16 bases remaining between them. The CDR3 is CASSAATWRNEKLFF. CDR3 nucleotides: TGTGCCAGCAGCGCCGCGACCTGGAGGAATGAAAAACTGTTTTTT.

Only a few counts were recorded for this clonotype. This sequence joins TRBV20-1 and TRBJ1-2, with TRBD1 matching 11 bases. The V and J ends lost 0 bases and 6 bases, in that order; junction bases with no gene match: 6. CDR3 length: 15 residues. Germline V CDR1 and CDR2: DFQATT, SNEGSKA (reference sequence). The CDR3 DNA reads TGCAGTGCTAGAGATTGGACAGGGGGCTCCAATGGCTACACCTTC. Translated: CSARDWTGGSNGYTF.

This clonotype was seen many times. This chain connects TRBV4-3 to TRBJ1-5; D remains ambiguous. Trimming took 0 bases from V and 0 from J, leaving 3 bases between them. Looked up from germline, CDR1 is LGHNA and CDR2 is YSLEER. The CDR3 extends over 14 amino acids. This CDR3 reads CASSQDLSNQPQHF. The CDR3 DNA sequence: TGCGCCAGCAGCCAAGATCTTAGCAATCAGCCCCAGCATTTT.

The gene calls are TRBV18 and TRBJ2-6; D not certain. Germline CDR1 reads KGHSH; CDR2 reads LQKENI. V shed 2 bases and J shed 0 bases, with 11 bases lying between them. This CDR3 comprises 17 residues. CDR3 DNA: TGTGCCAGCTCACCATTCCGACTGACCTCTGGGGCCAACGTCCTGACTTTC. Amino acids: CASSPFRLTSGANVLTF. Full variable domain (remainder filled in from reference TRBV18 and TRBJ2-6): NAGVMQNPRHLVRRRGQEARLRCSPMKGHSHVYWYRQLPEEGLKFMVYLQKENIIDESGMPKERFSAEFPKEGPSILRIQQVVRGDSAAYFCASSPFRLTSGANVLTFGAGSRLTVL.

The table lists this clonotype with a few counts. CDR3 sequence reads: CASSYGDGIYGYTF. CDR3 DNA: TGTGCCAGCAGTTACGGGGACGGAATCTATGGCTACACCTTC. The chain is built from TRBV6-5 and TRBJ1-2; D might be TRBD1 (5 bases). The V end lost 2 bases, the J end lost 4 bases, and 11 bases lay between the germline ends. This CDR3 has 14 residues. Per the germline V gene, CDR1 is MNHEY and CDR2 is SVGAGI.

The rearrangement joins TRBV4-1 to TRBJ1-1, with D perhaps matching TRBD1 (5 bases). CDR1 and CDR2 from the germline V gene are MGHRA and YSYEKL. The CDR3 covers 14 residues. The ends were cut back, 6 bases at V and 1 base at J, with 12 bases in the middle. DNA of the CDR3: TGCGCCAGCAGGGAACCGGGACGGAACACTGAAGCTTTCTTT. It encodes CASREPGRNTEAFF.

There are a few counts of this clonotype. The rearrangement links TRBV28 to TRBJ2-7; D not resolved. Germline CDR1 and CDR2: MDHEN and SYDVKM. The CDR3 consists of 15 residues. V was shortened by 4 bases and J by 6 bases, with 19 bases between the two germline ends. The CDR3 bases are TGTGCCAGCAGTTCCTCAAGCCCGCGTGGAAGCGAGCAGTACGTC. This codes for CASSSSSPRGSEQYV.

This chain connects TRBV3-1 to TRBJ1-4, with no clear D. Germline-derived CDR1 and CDR2 are LGHDT and YNNKEL (reference sequence). The CDR3 spans 14 residues. V dropped 1 base and J dropped 6 bases, with 9 bases sitting between them. CDR3 amino acids: CASSQGGFDEKLFF. In DNA form, the CDR3 reads TGTGCCAGCAGCCAAGGAGGGTTCGATGAAAAACTGTTTTTT. The full variable domain, completed using reference TRBV3-1 and TRBJ1-4, is DTAVSQTPKYLVTQMGNDKSIKCEQNLGHDTMYWYKQDSKKFLKIMFSYNNKELIINETVPNRFSPKSPDKAHLNLHINSLELGDSAVYFCASSQGGFDEKLFFGSGTQLSVL.

The rearrangement joins TRBV5-1 to TRBJ2-2; D is ambiguous. Germline values: CDR1 SGHRS, CDR2 YFSETQ. Trimming cost V 4 bases and J 3 bases, with 10 bases left between them. This CDR3 has 14 amino acids. The CDR3 reads CASSIGSDTGELFF. CDR3 nucleotide sequence: TGCGCCAGCAGCATAGGGTCCGACACCGGGGAGCTGTTTTTT.

This clonotype turned up a few times. This chain links TRBV12-3 or TRBV12-4 with TRBJ2-1, with D tentatively TRBD2 (6 bases). Trimming cost V 7 bases and J 3 bases, with 13 bases left between them. The CDR3 is 14 amino acids. CDR3 sequence (DNA): TGTGCCAGCAAACCCGGGGGAGGCTACAATGAGCAGTTCTTC. Protein product: CASKPGGGYNEQFF.

Only a few counts were recorded for this clonotype. The chain has TRBV11-2 and TRBJ2-7; TRBD2 aligns across 10 bases. The CDR3 length is 14 residues. Germline V gives CDR1 SGHAT, CDR2 FQNNGV. Unmatched junction bases numbered 7, after V lost 5 bases and J lost 6 bases. The CDR3 coding sequence is TGTGCCAGCAGCCCGAGCGGGGGGGCCTCCGAGCAGTACGTC. Translated: CASSPSGGASEQYV.

The gene calls are TRBV2 and TRBJ2-2; D remains ambiguous. Trimming took 8 bases from V and 3 from J, leaving 13 bases between them. The CDR3 contains 14 residues. Germline CDR1 reads SNHLY; CDR2 reads FYNNEI. This chain's CDR3 is CASRVFRDTGELFF. The CDR3 bases are TGTGCCAGCCGGGTGTTTCGGGACACCGGGGAGCTGTTTTTT. The entire variable domain, with the rest obtained from reference TRBV2 and TRBJ2-2, is as follows: EPEVTQTPSHQVTQMGQEVILRCVPISNHLYFYWYRQILGQKVEFLVSFYNNEISEKSEIFDDQFSVERPDGSNFTLKIRSTKLEDSAMYFCASRVFRDTGELFFGEGSRLTVL.

CDR3 residues: CSAQGGPNTEAFF. CDR3 DNA sequence: TGCAGTGCCCAGGGGGGACCGAACACTGAAGCTTTCTTT. The chain combines TRBV20-1 with TRBJ1-1; 7 bases fit TRBD1. The V gene end was trimmed by 6 bases and the J gene end by 1 base; junction bases not matched to a gene: 5. This CDR3 has 13 amino acids. The V gene's germline CDR1 is DFQATT and CDR2 SNEGSKA (reference sequence).

This clonotype has more than one count but fewer than ten. V usage is TRBV25-1 and J usage is TRBJ2-7; 9 bases agree with TRBD1. CDR1 and CDR2 from the germline V gene are MGHDK and SYGVNS. Trimming took 8 bases from V and 3 from J; bases not matched to a gene: 8. CDR3 length: 14 residues. CDR3 region: CASLDRGTYYEQYF. The DNA of the CDR3 is TGTGCCAGCCTTGACAGGGGGACCTACTACGAGCAGTACTTC.

The chain carries TRBV7-2 and TRBJ2-5, with 9 bases matching TRBD2. The germline gives CDR1 SGHTA, CDR2 FQGNSA. The CDR3 has 17 residues. V was clipped by 1 base and J by 3 bases; unmatched bases: 9. The CDR3 sequence is CASSLGGGGADKETQYF. The CDR3 DNA follows: TGTGCCAGCAGCTTAGGTGGCGGGGGGGCCGACAAAGAGACCCAGTACTTC. Drawing the rest from reference TRBV7-2 and TRBJ2-5, the complete variable domain is GAGVSQSPSNKVTEKGKDVELRCDPISGHTALYWYRQSLGQGLEFLIYFQGNSAPDKSGLPSDRFSAERTGGSVSTLTIQRTQQEDSAVYLCASSLGGGGADKETQYFGPGTRLLVL.